Listed here are 20 T cell receptor beta chains from one sample, sequenced in a study of cytomegalovirus exposure and HLA in healthy donors listed by TCRdb under 2017. Preparation of the library involved the immunoSEQ multiplex PCR assay. For the multiplex PCR, a mixture combining 60 forward primers for TCR Vbeta segments and 13 reverse primers for TCR Jbeta segments was used. TCRdb obtained this table from immuneACCESS and retained in-frame rearrangements with V and J assigned. These tables miss some clones; where compared with another copy, unresolved V genes account for less than half of the shortfall, and the remainder is unexplained. The sample records around 140,000 clones, approximately 82% of which are singletons. In total, the top ten clones hold 1.5% of the sample. The sequenced sample was PBMCs. These receptor sequences come from a man between 40 and 49 years old in good health and CMV-seronegative.

The chain combines TRBV7-9 with TRBJ1-4; 8 positions agree with TRBD1. J was trimmed by 1 base and V by 4 bases; bases with no gene match: 8. The CDR3 spans 17 residues. Germline V lookup: CDR1 SEHNR, CDR2 FQNEAQ (reference sequence). The CDR3 coding sequence is TGTGCCAGCAGCTCCCTGATCAGGGGGCTAACTAATGAAAAACTGTTTTTT. The encoded protein is CASSSLIRGLTNEKLFF. The variable domain in full, with the rest retrieved from reference TRBV7-9 and TRBJ1-4, is DTGVSQNPRHKITKRGQNVTFRCDPISEHNRLYWYRQTLGQGPEFLTYFQNEAQLEKSRLLSDRFSAERPKGSFSTLEIQRTEQGDSAMYLCASSSLIRGLTNEKLFFGSGTQLSVL.

V usage is TRBV6-5 and J usage is TRBJ2-7; possibly TRBD2 for D (6 bases). Trimming pared 0 bases from V and 3 bases from J, leaving 9 bases between. This CDR3 is built from 14 residues. Germline lookup yields CDR1 MNHEY and CDR2 SVGAGI. The CDR3: CASSYSEGNYEQYF. The DNA for the CDR3 is TGTGCCAGCAGTTACTCGGAGGGAAACTACGAGCAGTACTTC.

The V and J genes are TRBV13 and TRBJ2-7, with 8 bases lining up with TRBD1. V dropped 2 bases and J dropped 3; count of bases not matched to a gene: 9. This CDR3 contains 16 residues. Germline V gives CDR1 PRHDT, CDR2 FYEKMQ (reference sequence). This CDR3 is CASSLPSGGYRYEQYF. The CDR3 DNA is TGTGCCAGCAGCTTACCGTCAGGGGGCTATCGCTACGAGCAGTACTTC.

This sequence joins TRBV9 and TRBJ1-2, with D possibly TRBD1 on 6 matching bases. Germline CDR1 and CDR2: SGDLS and YYNGEE. V was trimmed by 2 bases and J by 8 bases, leaving 16 bases between them. The CDR3 is 14 residues long. This CDR3 is CASSVLIQGHGYTF. In DNA form, the CDR3 reads TGTGCCAGCAGCGTGCTCATTCAGGGGCACGGCTACACCTTC.

V gene TRBV7-9 combines with J gene TRBJ2-7; tentative D call: TRBD1 (7 bases). This CDR3 contains 15 residues. V gave up 0 bases and J gave up 2 bases, with 11 bases separating them. In germline, CDR1 is SEHNR, CDR2 FQNEAQ (reference sequence). The CDR3 sequence: CASSLATGRTYEQYF. CDR3 sequence (DNA): TGTGCCAGCAGCTTAGCGACAGGGAGGACCTACGAGCAGTACTTC. The full variable domain, rest sourced from reference TRBV7-9 and TRBJ2-7, is DTGVSQNPRHKITKRGQNVTFRCDPISEHNRLYWYRQTLGQGPEFLTYFQNEAQLEKSRLLSDRFSAERPKGSFSTLEIQRTEQGDSAMYLCASSLATGRTYEQYFGPGTRLTVT.

The chain carries TRBV19 and TRBJ1-4, with 9 bases lining up with TRBD1. This CDR3 has 14 residues. J gave up 8 bases and V 5 bases, and 6 bases lay outside the gene matches. The germline CDR1 and CDR2 sequences are LNHDA and SQIVND (reference sequence). The CDR3 DNA sequence: TGTGCCAGTAGTTGGGGACAGGGTGACGAAAAACTGTTTTTT. It encodes CASSWGQGDEKLFF.

CDR3 coding DNA: TGTTCCACCAGGCGAGGAGGGGTATACGAGCAGTACTTC. It translates to CSTRRGGVYEQYF. V is TRBV27 and J is TRBJ2-7; weak D call: TRBD2 (6 bases). The CDR3 contains 13 residues. CDR1 MNHEY and CDR2 SMNVEV come from the germline V gene (reference sequence).

The chain combines TRBV18 with TRBJ2-7; the D is unclear. The length of the CDR3 is 15 residues. V was trimmed by 3 bases and J by 0 bases, leaving 12 bases between them. Germline V gene sequence: CDR1 KGHSH, CDR2 LQKENI. CDR3 amino acids: CASSPRQQSSYEQYF. The CDR3 nucleotides are TGTGCCAGCTCACCTAGACAACAGAGCTCCTACGAGCAGTACTTC.

V is TRBV30 and J is TRBJ1-4; 7 nucleotides line up with TRBD1. V lost 0 bases to trimming and J lost 7 bases; unmatched junction nucleotides: 5. The CDR3 contains 14 residues. Per germline, CDR1 GTSNPN and CDR2 SVGIG (reference sequence). DNA for the CDR3: TGTGCCTGGAGTGTAATCCCAGGGGGTGAAAAACTGTTTTTT. Translating it yields CAWSVIPGGEKLFF.

V is TRBV7-3 and J is TRBJ1-2; no reliable D call. Germline-derived CDR1 and CDR2 are SGHTA and FQGTGA. Trimming cost V 0 bases and J 8 bases, with 13 bases left between them. This CDR3 is built from 14 residues. The CDR3 loop is CASSLTGSGDGYTF. DNA of the CDR3: TGTGCCAGCAGCTTAACGGGCAGTGGTGACGGCTACACCTTC.

The chain recombines TRBV28 with TRBJ2-5; the match to TRBD2 covers 12 bases. Germline V CDR1 and CDR2: MDHEN, SYDVKM. V shed 2 bases, J shed 3 bases, and the junction held 1 base outside the gene matches. CDR3 size: 15 residues. The chain's CDR3 is CASSLRLAGEETQYF. The CDR3 nucleotides are TGTGCCAGCAGTTTAAGACTAGCGGGGGAAGAGACCCAGTACTTC.

The chain is built from TRBV5-4 and TRBJ2-1; no firm D call. The germline V and J ends were trimmed by 0 bases and 1 base, with 11 bases remaining between them. The CDR3 spans 16 residues. CDR1 and CDR2 (germline): SGHNT, YYREEE (reference sequence). The DNA of the CDR3 is TGTGCCAGCAGCTTGGGGCTAGTGGCGTCCTACAATGAGCAGTTCTTC. Translation: CASSLGLVASYNEQFF.

This clone qualifies as medium-sized. The chain joins TRBV11-3 to TRBJ2-1; no clear D gene. The CDR3 has 13 residues. The ends were cut back, 1 base at V and 9 bases at J, with 10 bases in the middle. Germline V gene lookup returns CDR1 SGHNT and CDR2 YENEEA. CDR3 protein: CASSLAGVGEQFF. CDR3 DNA: TGTGCCAGCAGCTTAGCCGGAGTCGGTGAGCAGTTCTTC.

V usage is TRBV7-9 and J usage is TRBJ2-1, with a possible D match to TRBD1 (6 bases). Germline loops: CDR1 SEHNR, CDR2 FQNEAQ (reference sequence). Trimming cost V 1 base and J 4 bases, with 14 bases left between them. The length of the CDR3 is 16 residues. This chain's CDR3 is CASSLDLGAGYNEQFF. CDR3 in DNA: TGTGCCAGCAGCTTAGATCTGGGGGCGGGTTACAATGAGCAGTTCTTC. Full variable domain (rest looked up from reference TRBV7-9 and TRBJ2-1): DTGVSQNPRHKITKRGQNVTFRCDPISEHNRLYWYRQTLGQGPEFLTYFQNEAQLEKSRLLSDRFSAERPKGSFSTLEIQRTEQGDSAMYLCASSLDLGAGYNEQFFGPGTRLTVL.

The V gene is TRBV27, the J gene TRBJ2-7, with TRBD1 matching 9 bases. CDR1 is MNHEY, CDR2 SMNVEV, per germline (reference sequence). Trimming took 1 base from V and 4 from J; bases not matched to a gene: 5. The CDR3 totals 15 residues. The CDR3: CASSLYPGQGYEQYF. CDR3 bases: TGTGCCAGCAGTTTATATCCGGGACAGGGTTACGAGCAGTACTTC.

J is TRBJ2-7 and V is TRBV13; 9 nucleotides align to TRBD1. The CDR3 runs to 14 residues. Germline CDR1 reads PRHDT; CDR2 reads FYEKMQ (reference sequence). J gave up 0 bases and V 5 bases, and 2 bases lay outside the gene matches. The CDR3 reads CASSRGQGSYEQYF. CDR3 bases: TGTGCCAGCAGCCGGGGACAGGGCTCCTACGAGCAGTACTTC.

V usage is TRBV30 and J usage is TRBJ2-7; 10 bases align to TRBD2. The ends lost 0 bases at V and 3 bases at J; junction bases unmatched: 5. The germline CDR1 and CDR2 sequences are GTSNPN and SVGIG (reference sequence). The CDR3 is 15 residues long. The CDR3 loop is CAWSVPSGSVYEQYF. Here the CDR3 DNA reads TGTGCCTGGAGTGTACCTAGCGGGAGTGTCTACGAGCAGTACTTC.

The genes are TRBV11-2 and TRBJ2-5; no clear D. The CDR3 length is 16 residues. Germline V gene data show CDR1 as SGHAT and CDR2 as FQNNGV. V shed 0 bases and J shed 2 bases, with 13 bases lying between them. CDR3 nucleotides: TGTGCCAGCAGCTTAGATTTGTTGGGCAGACAAGAGACCCAGTACTTC. Translation: CASSLDLLGRQETQYF.

This chain links TRBV9 with TRBJ2-1; 10 bases are shared with TRBD2. Germline CDR1 is SGDLS and CDR2 is YYNGEE. The CDR3 is 13 residues long. J gave up 5 bases and V 6 bases, and 2 bases lay outside the gene matches. The CDR3 protein is CASTGLADNEQFF. The CDR3 region has the DNA TGTGCCAGCACCGGACTAGCGGACAATGAGCAGTTCTTC.

The chain links TRBV5-1 to TRBJ2-1; 15 bases map to TRBD2. Germline assignment: CDR1 SGHRS and CDR2 YFSETQ. The CDR3 is 18 amino acids. V lost 4 bases to trimming and J lost 1 base; unmatched junction nucleotides: 6. The CDR3 reads CASSLGLAGGESYNEQFF. The CDR3 bases are TGCGCCAGCAGCCTGGGACTAGCGGGGGGCGAATCCTACAATGAGCAGTTCTTC.